The clone carrying this T cell receptor (beta chain) was found many times. Its antigen is as yet unknown. The V end lost 2 bases, the J end lost 3 bases, and 7 bases lay between the germline ends. This CDR3 comprises 13 residues. Per germline, CDR1 LGHDT and CDR2 YNNKEL (reference sequence). These data originate in a study of blood T cells in healthy people across ages. Regarding the study as a whole: Estimated diversity across one million T cells was deemed an underestimate. Correlation between TCR beta diversity and naive T cell percentage was strong.

Donor samples were obtained from healthy Caucasian individuals from Russia, aged about 6 to 90. With a J-beta primer mix and a sample-barcoded 5' primer, a second PCR ran about 7 to 12 cycles. A template-switch adaptor containing 12 random nucleotides labeled each cDNA molecule. TCRdb ran MiXCR on the 5' RACE reads and lists one entry per CDR3 protein. The sample lists roughly 800,000 distinct CDR3 sequences, 53% occurring once. Sequenced: blood. This TCR came from a man older than 75 in good health. The V and J genes are TRBV3-1 and TRBJ2-5; D is ambiguous. The CDR3 is CASSQLGEETQYF. The CDR3 DNA reads TGTGCCAGCAGCCAACTAGGTGAAGAGACCCAGTACTTC.